Each of the 10 T cell receptor beta chains below was sequenced from the same sample in a study of T cell clonotyping in hematopoietic cell transplantation. Time point reported: recipient sample about 28 days before transplant, after cytoreduction. Method: immunoSEQ multiplex PCR; TCRdb's copy keeps in-frame clones and lacks some. The data show some 7,000 clones, approximately 86% seen once. Sequenced material: peripheral blood mononuclear cells, taken before stem cell transplant. The receptors stem from a man aged 25 to 45 with acute myeloid leukemia. Some clones in this sample may be carry-over from other donors' samples.

The rearrangement links TRBV6-5 to TRBJ1-5, with TRBD1 as a possible D gene (5 bases). CDR1 MNHEY and CDR2 SVGAGI come from the germline V gene. The germline V and J ends were trimmed by 6 bases and 9 bases, with 15 bases remaining between them. The CDR3 totals 13 residues. CDR3 protein: CASSRDGVGPQHF. The CDR3 DNA reads as TGTGCCAGCAGCCGGGACGGCGTGGGGCCCCAGCATTTT.

The chain combines TRBV10-3 with TRBJ1-5; D gene unclear. From germline, CDR1 is ENHRY and CDR2 SYGVKD. Trimming took off 4 bases at V and 0 bases at J, with 10 bases between the two ends. The CDR3 runs 15 residues. The CDR3 protein is CAISGKEDSNQPQHF. The CDR3 bases are TGTGCCATCAGTGGGAAAGAAGATAGCAATCAGCCCCAGCATTTT.

The chain has TRBV5-6 and TRBJ2-7, with no clear D. CDR3 length: 12 residues. Germline CDR1 and CDR2: SGHDT and YYEEEE. The V and J ends lost 2 bases and 3 bases respectively, with 6 bases between them. The DNA for the CDR3 is TGTGCCAGCAGCTTATTATTCTACGAGCAGTACTTC. It codes for CASSLLFYEQYF.

The V call is TRBV28, the J call TRBJ1-2; D not certain. V lost 8 bases to trimming and J lost 6 bases, with 19 bases between them. The germline gives CDR1 MDHEN, CDR2 SYDVKM. The CDR3 covers 14 residues. Here the CDR3 DNA reads TGTGCCAGCGGTCTACAAGGGTGGGTAGATGGCTACACCTTC. Translating gives CASGLQGWVDGYTF.

The V call is TRBV7-8, the J call TRBJ1-1, with D hard to call. V was cut by 5 bases and J by 2 bases, with 9 bases left in between. The CDR3 totals 13 residues. Germline loops: CDR1 SGHVS, CDR2 FQNEAQ. This CDR3 reads CASSQTVNTEAFF. In DNA form, the CDR3 reads TGTGCCAGCAGCCAAACGGTCAACACTGAAGCTTTCTTT.

V and J are TRBV7-2 and TRBJ2-3, with D possibly matching TRBD2 (6 bases). This CDR3 is 17 amino acids long. Trimming left V 1 base short and J 0 bases short, with 14 bases between. Germline V lookup: CDR1 SGHTA, CDR2 FQGNSA. The CDR3 loop is CASSLESSGTSTDTQYF. CDR3 DNA: TGTGCCAGCAGCTTAGAGAGTAGCGGAACTAGCACAGATACGCAGTATTTT.

The chain links TRBV9 to TRBJ1-5; D remains ambiguous. Germline V lookup: CDR1 SGDLS, CDR2 YYNGEE. The V end lost 2 bases, the J end lost 5 bases, and 14 bases lay between the germline ends. CDR3 size: 15 residues. CDR3 sequence reads: CASSVLPDGDQPQHF. The CDR3 DNA follows: TGTGCCAGCAGCGTCCTCCCCGACGGCGATCAGCCCCAGCATTTT.

The chain recombines TRBV11-2 with TRBJ2-1; TRBD1 matches 7 bases. This CDR3 contains 15 residues. Germline values: CDR1 SGHAT, CDR2 FQNNGV. V shed 5 bases and J 2 bases; nucleotides not matched to a gene: 6. The CDR3 spells CASSATGDPYNEQFF. The CDR3, as DNA: TGTGCCAGCAGCGCAACAGGGGACCCCTACAATGAGCAGTTCTTC.

This chain uses TRBV5-6 with TRBJ1-1; TRBD1 might be the D (6 bases). V shed 4 bases and J shed 4 bases, with 14 bases lying between them. Germline assignment: CDR1 SGHDT and CDR2 YYEEEE. The CDR3 sequence is 14 residues long. The CDR3 nucleotides are TGTGCCAGCAGCGGCAGCTCAGGGGCCACTGAAGCTTTCTTT. Translating it yields CASSGSSGATEAFF.

This rearrangement joins TRBV5-1 to TRBJ2-3; TRBD2 aligns across 9 bases. The V and J ends lost 2 bases and 1 base, in that order; junction bases with no gene match: 2. This CDR3 region has 15 residues. Germline V gene lookup returns CDR1 SGHRS and CDR2 YFSETQ. The chain's CDR3 is CASSFLAGRTDTQYF. For the CDR3, the DNA is TGCGCCAGCAGCTTCCTAGCGGGGCGCACAGATACGCAGTATTTT.